This TCR beta chain was observed in a study of post-analysis software for immune sequencing data. Concerning this clonotype itself: The antigen is unknown.

cDNA libraries of TCR beta carried unique molecular identifiers. MiXCR, run by TCRdb on the PCR reads, gives a single entry per CDR3 protein. This sample carries 750,000 to 950,000 distinct CDR3 sequences, 35% to 55% of them seen once, and the ten largest clones take just under 5%. Broader study findings: Controls showed lower frequencies than patients for 5 or 6 TRBV segments, and TRBV5-6, TRBV5-1 and TRBV20-1 were among these.

CDR3 size: 14 residues. The germline CDR1 and CDR2 sequences are SGHTA and FQGNSA. J is TRBJ2-4 and V is TRBV7-2; the D gene could be TRBD1 or TRBD2 (5 bases each). TRBJ2-7 explains the end of the DNA better; the J call may be wrong. The sequence was collected from a girl aged 10 to 17 with multiple sclerosis. Source material: blood. This chain's CDR3 is CASSLSRAGHEQYF. The CDR3 DNA sequence: TGTGCCAGCAGCTTATCCAGGGCGGGCCACGAGCAGTACTTC.